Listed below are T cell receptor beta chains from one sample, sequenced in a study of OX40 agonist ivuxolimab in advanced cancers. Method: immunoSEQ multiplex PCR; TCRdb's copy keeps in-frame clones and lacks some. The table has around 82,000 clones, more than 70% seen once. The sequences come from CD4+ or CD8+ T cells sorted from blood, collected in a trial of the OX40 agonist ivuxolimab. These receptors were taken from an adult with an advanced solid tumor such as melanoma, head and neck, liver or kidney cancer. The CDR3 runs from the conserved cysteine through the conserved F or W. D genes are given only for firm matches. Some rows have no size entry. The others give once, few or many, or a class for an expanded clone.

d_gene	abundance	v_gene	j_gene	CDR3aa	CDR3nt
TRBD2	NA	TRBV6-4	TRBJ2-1	CASRILAGGSFYNEQFF	TGTGCCAGCAGAATACTAGCGGGGGGATCTTTTTACAATGAGCAGTTCTTC
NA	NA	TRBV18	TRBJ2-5	CASSPGPKETQYF	TGTGCCAGCTCACCGGGACCCAAAGAGACCCAGTACTTC
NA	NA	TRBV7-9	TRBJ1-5	CASSTWDTNQPQHF	TGTGCCAGCAGCACCTGGGACACGAATCAGCCCCAGCATTTT
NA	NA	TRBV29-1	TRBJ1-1	CSTLGTANTEAFF	TGCAGCACCCTCGGGACGGCTAACACTGAAGCTTTCTTT
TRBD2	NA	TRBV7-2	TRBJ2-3	CASSPGGALTDTQYF	TGTGCCAGCAGCCCCGGGGGGGCCCTCACAGATACGCAGTATTTT
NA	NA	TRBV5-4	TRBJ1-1	CASSSQGENTEAFF	TGTGCCAGCAGCTCCCAGGGAGAGAACACTGAAGCTTTCTTT
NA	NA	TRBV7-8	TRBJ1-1	CASSLGRETEAFF	TGTGCCAGCAGCTTAGGTAGGGAAACTGAAGCTTTCTTT
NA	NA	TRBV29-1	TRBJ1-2	CSVDNGGYTF	TGCAGCGTTGACAACGGTGGCTACACCTTC
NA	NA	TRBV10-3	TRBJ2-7	CAISESTGWRYEQYF	TGTGCCATCAGTGAGTCGACCGGGTGGCGGTACGAGCAGTACTTC
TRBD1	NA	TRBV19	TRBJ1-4	CASSISQTGNEKLFF	TGTGCCAGTAGTATATCTCAGACAGGGAATGAAAAACTGTTTTTT
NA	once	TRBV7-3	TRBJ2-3	CASSRPDTDTQYF	TGTGCCAGCAGTCGGCCCGACACAGATACGCAGTATTTT
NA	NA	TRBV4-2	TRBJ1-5	CASSQEPGGVGNQPQHF	TGTGCCAGCAGCCAAGAACCGGGGGGCGTGGGCAATCAGCCCCAGCATTTT
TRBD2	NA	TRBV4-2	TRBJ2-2	CASSQDLASGGRELFF	TGTGCCAGCAGCCAAGATCTGGCTAGCGGGGGGCGGGAGCTGTTTTTT
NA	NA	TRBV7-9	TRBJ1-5	CASSLGVGDQPQHF	TGTGCCAGCAGCTTAGGAGTAGGGGATCAGCCCCAGCATTTT
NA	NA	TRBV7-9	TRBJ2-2	CAPGELPANTGELFF	TGTGCCCCAGGGGAGCTACCTGCGAACACCGGGGAGCTGTTTTTT